The 18 T cell receptor beta chains given below trace back to one sample, sequenced in a study of Graves' ophthalmopathy and Graves' hyperthyroidism. The authors amplified TCR beta CDR3 regions from RNA transcripts. Scientists carried out first-round RT-PCR using HTBI primers and then a second-round multiplex PCR. TCRdb re-derived calls from the multiplex PCR reads in MiXCR, one entry per CDR3 protein. The table records 1 million to 1.3 million distinct CDR3 sequences, roughly two fifths of them present only once. Sequenced material: peripheral blood or thyroid tissue (not recorded which). These TCRs come from an adult man with Graves' hyperthyroidism.

The V call is TRBV28, the J call TRBJ2-7; no firm D call. This CDR3 region has 13 residues. V was shortened by 2 bases and J by 1 base, with 6 bases between the two germline ends. Germline V gene data show CDR1 as MDHEN and CDR2 as SYDVKM. CDR3 DNA sequence: TGTGCCAGCAGTTTACCTTGGTCCTACGAGCAGTACTTC. It yields the protein CASSLPWSYEQYF.

The chain carries TRBV25-1 and TRBJ2-7; 9 bases match TRBD2. Losses at the gene ends were 5 bases for V and 7 bases for J; bases not matched to a gene: 12. The CDR3 is 15 residues long. Germline-derived CDR1 and CDR2 are MGHDK and SYGVNS. The CDR3 is CASSPQREAQREQYF. CDR3 DNA sequence: TGTGCCAGCAGTCCCCAGCGGGAGGCCCAGCGAGAGCAGTACTTC.

This clonotype was counted a few times. V and J are TRBV11-2 and TRBJ2-7; 7 bases match TRBD2. Germline V CDR1 and CDR2: SGHAT, FQNNGV. The CDR3 covers 14 residues. The ends lost 5 bases at V and 2 bases at J; junction bases unmatched: 6. CDR3 coding DNA: TGTGCCAGCAGCGGGCTAGCGGAACCCTACGAGCAGTACTTC. The encoded protein is CASSGLAEPYEQYF.

This clonotype was recorded a few times. The V call is TRBV15, the J call TRBJ2-7, with 10 positions matching TRBD2. CDR1 is LNHNV and CDR2 is YYDKDF in the germline V gene (reference sequence). The CDR3 is 17 residues long. V lost 5 bases and J lost 1; bases outside the gene matches: 11. For the CDR3, the DNA is TGTGCCACCAGCGGACGTCTAGCGGGAGTAGGGTCCTACGAGCAGTACTTC. It codes for CATSGRLAGVGSYEQYF.

The sample holds many counts of this clonotype. The junction departs from germline at one end; a sequencing error may be responsible. The V gene is TRBV14, the J gene TRBJ1-1; TRBD1 matches 8 bases. The CDR3 runs 13 residues. Germline assignment: CDR1 SGHDN and CDR2 FVKESK. The DNA for the CDR3 is TGTGCCAACAGCCAGGGGGCACGGGCTGAAGCTTTCTTT. Its protein is CANSQGARAEAFF.

The J gene is TRBJ2-7, the V gene TRBV2; TRBD1 is a possible D gene (6 bases). CDR3 length: 15 amino acids. Between the trimmed V and J ends, which lost 6 bases and 2 bases, there was a span of 17 bases. Germline-derived CDR1 and CDR2 are SNHLY and FYNNEI. The CDR3 sequence is CASSPGRDTAYEQYF. CDR3 DNA: TGTGCCAGCAGCCCAGGCCGGGACACGGCCTACGAGCAGTACTTC.

There are a few counts of this clonotype. The chain uses TRBV9 and TRBJ1-2; D remains unclear. V was pared by 3 bases and J by 4 bases, with 10 bases between. In germline, CDR1 is SGDLS, CDR2 YYNGEE. The length of the CDR3 is 13 residues. This CDR3 is CASSAWDLYGYTF. The CDR3 bases are TGTGCCAGCAGCGCCTGGGATCTCTATGGCTACACCTTC.

This clonotype was counted at least ten times. The rearrangement joins TRBV10-2 to TRBJ1-2; 7 bases line up with TRBD1. Trimming removed 2 bases from V and 8 bases from J; junction bases left unmatched: 14. Germline V CDR1 and CDR2: WSHSY, SAAADI. This CDR3 has 16 residues. CDR3 in amino acids: CASSELQGRPIRGYTF. Here the CDR3 DNA reads TGCGCCAGCAGTGAGCTACAGGGGCGACCTATACGGGGCTACACCTTC.

This clonotype was recorded many times. The rearrangement uses TRBV13 and TRBJ2-7, with D tentatively TRBD2 (5 bases). The CDR3 spans 12 residues. V was trimmed by 5 bases and J by 3 bases, leaving 8 bases between them. Germline V gives CDR1 PRHDT, CDR2 FYEKMQ (reference sequence). For the CDR3, the DNA is TGTGCCAGCAGCGACGGGAACTACGAGCAGTACTTC. Its translation is CASSDGNYEQYF.

Comment on this clonotype: At one end the junction does not follow the germline gene, possibly because of a read error. The V call is TRBV10-3, the J call TRBJ1-5; D remains unclear. This CDR3 has 17 amino acids. Germline V gives CDR1 ENHRY, CDR2 SYGVKD. The chain's CDR3 is CASSYLSGRASNQPQHF. CDR3 coding DNA: TGTGCCAGCAGTTATCTGTCGGGGAGGGCCAGCAATCAGCCCCAGCATTTT.

The chain uses TRBV30 and TRBJ2-7; 7 bases line up with TRBD1. The length of the CDR3 is 13 residues. Germline V CDR1 and CDR2: GTSNPN, SVGIG (reference sequence). V was pared by 7 bases and J by 3 bases, with 9 bases of the junction left unmatched. CDR3 protein: CASLRGPLYEQYF. The CDR3, as DNA: TGTGCCTCACTAAGGGGGCCCCTCTACGAGCAGTACTTC.

As for this clonotype: This may arise from a read error, as a much more abundant clone is one base away. The chain employs TRBV7-9 and TRBJ2-7; a weak D match, TRBD2 (7 bases). CDR1 is SEHNR and CDR2 is FQNEAQ in the germline V gene (reference sequence). The CDR3 is 14 amino acids. The CDR3 region is CGSGAGHVTYEQYF. The CDR3 DNA reads as TGTGGCAGCGGAGCGGGACACGTAACCTACGAGCAGTACTTC.

Points on this clonotype: This may arise from a read error, as a much more abundant clone is one base away. This chain connects TRBV7-2 to TRBJ1-4, with TRBD1 identical over 8 bases. V lost 5 bases and J lost 6; bases outside the gene matches: 14. The CDR3 is made up of 17 amino acids. Germline CDR1 is SGHTA and CDR2 is FQGNSA. CDR3 loop: CASSNGLGQGGDEKLFF. The CDR3 coding sequence is TGTGCCAGCAGCAACGGCCTCGGACAGGGCGGTGATGAAAAACTGTTTTTT.

V gene TRBV29-1 combines with J gene TRBJ1-2; possibly TRBD1 for D (5 bases). The CDR3 sequence is 12 residues long. The V end was cut by 4 bases, the J end by 4 bases, with 10 bases between. Germline CDR1 is SQVTM and CDR2 is ANQGSEA. The CDR3 spells CSVGGRVYGYTF. The DNA of the CDR3 is TGCAGCGTTGGAGGCAGGGTCTATGGCTACACCTTC.

This rearrangement joins TRBV12-1 to TRBJ2-5; no check of the table's D call, TRBD1, against the DNA was made. TRBV12-1 is listed as a pseudogene. The CDR3 loop spans 15 amino acids. This CDR3 reads CASSFKGSPQEAQYF. For the CDR3, the DNA is TGTGCCAGCAGCTTTAAGGGGTCACCACAAGAGGCCCAGTACTTC.

The chain links TRBV10-3 to TRBJ2-7, with 9 bases matching TRBD2. Germline CDR1 is ENHRY and CDR2 is SYGVKD. The V and J ends lost 4 bases and 2 bases, in that order; junction bases with no gene match: 3. The CDR3 sequence is 14 residues long. Written as DNA, the CDR3 is TGTGCCATCAGTGGACTAGCGGAGACCTACGAGCAGTACTTC. It encodes CAISGLAETYEQYF.

This clonotype occurred a few times. One end of the junction is discordant with germline, which a read error may explain. The J gene is TRBJ2-5, the V gene TRBV7-2; no reliable D call. The CDR3 totals 16 residues. In germline, CDR1 is SGHTA, CDR2 FQGNSA. The CDR3 coding sequence is TGCGCCAGCAGCCAAGATAGGGTAGGGCGTACCGAGACCCAGTACTTC. It yields the protein CASSQDRVGRTETQYF.

This chain links TRBV10-3 with TRBJ1-2, with D unclear. From germline, CDR1 is ENHRY and CDR2 SYGVKD. The V gene lost 4 bases and the J gene lost 4 bases, with 10 bases spanning the gap. This CDR3 is built from 13 residues. CDR3 sequence reads: CAISGSGPYGYTF. CDR3 DNA: TGTGCCATCAGTGGATCCGGCCCCTATGGCTACACCTTC.